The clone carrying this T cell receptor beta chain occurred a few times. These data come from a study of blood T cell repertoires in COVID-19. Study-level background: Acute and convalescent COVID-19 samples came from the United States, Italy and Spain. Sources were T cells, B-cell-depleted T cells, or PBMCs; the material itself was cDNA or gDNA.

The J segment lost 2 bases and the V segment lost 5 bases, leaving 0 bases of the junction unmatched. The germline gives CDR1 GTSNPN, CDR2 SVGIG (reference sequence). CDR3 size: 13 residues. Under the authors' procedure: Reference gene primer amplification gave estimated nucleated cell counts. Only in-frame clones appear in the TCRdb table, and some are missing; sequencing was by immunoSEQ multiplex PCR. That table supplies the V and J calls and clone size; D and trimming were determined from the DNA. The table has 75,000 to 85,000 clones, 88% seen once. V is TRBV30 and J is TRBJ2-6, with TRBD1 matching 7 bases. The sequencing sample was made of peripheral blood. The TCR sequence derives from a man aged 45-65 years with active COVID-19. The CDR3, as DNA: TGTGCCTGGGACAGGGCTGGGGCCAACGTCCTGACTTTC. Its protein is CAWDRAGANVLTF.